These T cell receptor beta chains were read from a single sample in a study of T cells in Graves' hyperthyroidism and ophthalmopathy. TCRdb reprocessed the multiplex PCR reads via MiXCR and lists one record per CDR3 protein. Of approximately 640,000 distinct CDR3 sequences listed, roughly 17% were seen once; the top ten hold less than 20%. Sequenced material: blood. The receptors stem from a man in his fifties or sixties with Graves' hyperthyroidism. Each CDR3 is given with its conserved first and last residue. A D gene is named only where the DNA matches it firmly. Part of the rows lack a size; the others show once, few, many or a class for expanded clones.

d_call	v_call	clone_size	j_call	cdr3_nt	cdr3_aa
NA	TRBV28	NA	TRBJ2-1	TGTGCCAGCAGTTCGCCGGGACGCCCGTTCTTC	CASSSPGRPFF
TRBD2	TRBV3-1	NA	TRBJ2-1	TGTGCCAGCAGCCCGCGACTAGCGGGAGGAAGAAATGAGCAGTTCTTC	CASSPRLAGGRNEQFF
NA	TRBV11-2	many	TRBJ1-1	TGTGCCAGCAGCTTTACAGGGTACACTGAAGCTTTCTTT	CASSFTGYTEAFF
NA	TRBV7-6	few	TRBJ2-6	TGTGCCAGCAGCTCGTCCCGATCAGGGGCCAACGTCCTGACTTTC	CASSSSRSGANVLTF
TRBD1	TRBV5-1	once	TRBJ2-2	TGCGCCAGCAACTCCGGGACAGCGGCCGGGGAGCTGTTTTTT	CASNSGTAAGELFF
NA	TRBV19	NA	TRBJ2-1	TGTGCCAGTAGTATAGACCGCCCGGCTGGATCCGATTTCAATGAGCAGTTCTTC	CASSIDRPAGSDFNEQFF
NA	TRBV18	few	TRBJ2-7	TGTGCCAGCTCGCGATTCGACGGCCACGAGCAGTACTTC	CASSRFDGHEQYF
NA	TRBV12-3/TRBV12-4	many	TRBJ1-1	TGTGCCAGCAGTTTATCCGGCAACCTGAACACTGAAGCTTTCTTT	CASSLSGNLNTEAFF
NA	TRBV2	NA	TRBJ1-1	TGTGCCAGTCCTCTTAGGAGGGGGAAGCTGAACACTGAAGCTTTCTTT	CASPLRRGKLNTEAFF
NA	TRBV28	many	TRBJ2-7	TGTGCCAGCAGTACGGGGACGCGCTCCGGCGAGCAGTACTTC	CASSTGTRSGEQYF
TRBD2	TRBV12-3/TRBV12-4	many	TRBJ2-7	TGTGCCAGCAGACTCGGGACTAGCGGGAGTTACGAGCAGTACTTC	CASRLGTSGSYEQYF
TRBD2	TRBV18	many	TRBJ2-1	TGTGCCAGCTCACCAAGGAAGCGGGAGAGCTCCTACAATGAGCAGTTCTTC	CASSPRKRESSYNEQFF
NA	TRBV7-9	once	TRBJ2-7	TGTGCCAGCAGCTTACAGGGCTCCGGCTACGAGCAGTACTTC	CASSLQGSGYEQYF
TRBD2	TRBV27	few	TRBJ2-7	TGTGCCAGCAGAACGGCTAGCGGGATTTTCCCCTACGAGCAGTACTTC	CASRTASGIFPYEQYF
TRBD2	TRBV11-2	NA	TRBJ2-1	TGTGCCAGCAGATCGGGGGGGGGGTGGACTTACAATGAGCAGTTCTTC	CASRSGGGWTYNEQFF
NA	TRBV10-3	few	TRBJ1-6	TGTGCCATCAGGGGGGACACTAATAATTCACCCCTCCACTTT	CAIRGDTNNSPLHF
TRBD2	TRBV9	few	TRBJ2-1	TGTGCCAGCAGCTCAGGGGGGACTAGCGGGAGAAATGAGCAGTTCTTC	CASSSGGTSGRNEQFF
TRBD1	TRBV10-3	many	TRBJ1-1	TGTGCCATCAGTGAGCAGGGGGCTTTGAACACTGAAGCTTTCTTT	CAISEQGALNTEAFF
NA	TRBV11-2	NA	TRBJ2-1	TGTGCCAGCAGCTCGACAGGTTACGCTAACAATGAGCAGTTCTTC	CASSSTGYANNEQFF
TRBD1	TRBV27	many	TRBJ2-7	TGTGCCAGCAGTTCAAGGGTGACAGGGGGGGGTTGGGAGCAGTACTTC	CASSSRVTGGGWEQYF
NA	TRBV28	many	TRBJ2-2	TGTGCCAGCAGTACCGCCAGGGAATTCGGGGAGCTGTTTTTT	CASSTAREFGELFF
NA	TRBV10-3	NA	TRBJ1-1	TGTGCCATCAGAGAGCGCTCGCGGGACACTGAAGCTTTCTTT	CAIRERSRDTEAFF
TRBD1	TRBV28	many	TRBJ2-7	TGTGCCAGCAGTTTTATGGGACAGATTACCTACGAGCAGTACTTC	CASSFMGQITYEQYF
NA	TRBV7-9	few	TRBJ1-2	TGTGCCAGCAGCTTCGAAAACTATGGCTACACCTTC	CASSFENYGYTF
NA	TRBV11-2	many	TRBJ2-1	TGTGCCAGCAGCTTAGCTGGGGGAGCTATCTACAATGAGCAGTTCTTC	CASSLAGGAIYNEQFF
TRBD2	TRBV20-1	many	TRBJ2-7	TGCAGTGCTGGCATTAGCGGGATCCCCTACGAGCAGTACTTC	CSAGISGIPYEQYF
NA	TRBV12-3/TRBV12-4	NA	TRBJ1-4	TGTGCCAGCAGTTTTGGGCCCACGAAGGGTGAAAAACTGTTTTTT	CASSFGPTKGEKLFF